A single sample is the source of the 11 T cell receptor beta chains below, sequenced in a study of OX40 agonist ivuxolimab in advanced cancers. Sequenced by immunoSEQ multiplex PCR; TCRdb stores in-frame clones only, minus some. The data hold approximately 82,000 clones, with around 88% observed a single time. The sequencing used CD4+ or CD8+ T cells sorted from blood, collected in a trial of the OX40 agonist ivuxolimab. The source of these receptors is an adult with an advanced solid tumor such as melanoma, head and neck, liver or kidney cancer.

The chain joins TRBV28 to TRBJ1-2, with D possibly TRBD1 on 5 matching bases. The CDR3 runs to 15 residues. CDR1 is MDHEN, CDR2 SYDVKM, per germline. Trimming cost V 5 bases and J 0 bases, with 13 bases left between them. Written as DNA, the CDR3 is TGTGCCAGCAGTCCCTCCGAAGGGGCTAACTATGGCTACACCTTC. Translating gives CASSPSEGANYGYTF.

The J gene is TRBJ2-7, the V gene TRBV28, with D possibly TRBD2 on 5 matching bases. Per the germline V gene, CDR1 is MDHEN and CDR2 is SYDVKM. Between the trimmed V and J ends, which lost 5 bases and 7 bases, there was a span of 18 bases. The CDR3 runs to 14 residues. CDR3 region: CASSPPGRDREQYF. CDR3 coding DNA: TGTGCCAGCAGTCCCCCGGGAAGGGATAGGGAGCAGTACTTC.

V usage is TRBV11-3 and J usage is TRBJ1-1; possible D gene TRBD1, 5 bases. V gave up 2 bases and J gave up 2 bases, with 6 bases separating them. CDR1 and CDR2 from the germline V gene are SGHNT and YENEEA. There are 13 residues in the CDR3. The CDR3 DNA is TGTGCCAGCAGCTTACAGGGAAACACTGAAGCTTTCTTT. It specifies CASSLQGNTEAFF.

A few counts support this clone. J is TRBJ2-1 and V is TRBV6-4, with D tentatively TRBD2 (6 bases). This CDR3 spans 13 amino acids. Germline values: CDR1 MRHNA, CDR2 SNTAGT. Trimming left V 4 bases short and J 8 bases short, with 12 bases between. DNA for the CDR3: TGTGCCAGCAGTGCCGAGGGAGGCGATGAGCAGTTCTTC. It yields the protein CASSAEGGDEQFF.

This clone showed up just a few times. This chain links TRBV7-3 with TRBJ2-2, with TRBD2 as a possible D gene (6 bases). V lost 1 base to trimming and J lost 3 bases, with 9 bases between them. The CDR3 is 15 amino acids. Germline CDR1 and CDR2: SGHTA and FQGTGA. Here the CDR3 reads CASSLIAADTGELFF. The DNA for the CDR3 is TGTGCCAGCAGCTTAATAGCGGCTGACACCGGGGAGCTGTTTTTT.

The genes are TRBV5-5 and TRBJ1-2, with 9 bases aligning to TRBD1. This CDR3 spans 13 amino acids. Germline V gene data show CDR1 as SGHKS and CDR2 as YYEKEE (reference sequence). Germline trimming cut 9 bases from V and 2 bases from J; bases unmatched to any gene: 5. The CDR3 nucleotides read TGTGCCACAACAGGGGGCCCAAACTATGGCTACACCTTC. Encoded protein: CATTGGPNYGYTF.

This chain joins TRBV4-2 and TRBJ2-1; 9 nucleotides line up with TRBD2. Germline V lookup: CDR1 LGHNA, CDR2 YNFKEQ. The trim removed 6 bases at V and 8 bases at J, leaving 11 bases unmatched. There are 15 residues in the CDR3. CDR3 residues: CASSRRASGNHEQFF. CDR3 coding DNA: TGTGCCAGCAGTCGGCGGGCTAGCGGGAACCATGAGCAGTTCTTC.

J is TRBJ2-2 and V is TRBV6-1; 7 bases agree with TRBD1. Germline-derived CDR1 and CDR2 are MNHNS and SASEGT. Losses at the gene ends were 7 bases for V and 6 bases for J; bases not matched to a gene: 5. This CDR3 comprises 13 residues. The CDR3 sequence is CASNLQGSGELFF. The CDR3 DNA reads as TGTGCCAGCAACTTACAGGGGTCCGGGGAGCTGTTTTTT.

The chain joins TRBV19 to TRBJ2-1; D is ambiguous. Germline values: CDR1 LNHDA, CDR2 SQIVND (reference sequence). This CDR3 has 12 residues. The V end was cut by 8 bases, the J end by 1 base, with 6 bases between. CDR3 sequence (DNA): TGTGCCAGTCTAGGATCCTACAATGAGCAGTTCTTC. Translated: CASLGSYNEQFF. Using reference TRBV19 and TRBJ2-1 for the parts outside the CDR3, the full variable domain is DGGITQSPKYLFRKEGQNVTLSCEQNLNHDAMYWYRQDPGQGLRLIYYSQIVNDFQKGDIAEGYSVSREKKESFPLTVTSAQKNPTAFYLCASLGSYNEQFFGPGTRLTVL.

The chain employs TRBV5-1 and TRBJ2-2; D possibly corresponds to TRBD2 (6 bases). Germline CDR1 reads SGHRS; CDR2 reads YFSETQ. The length of the CDR3 is 12 residues. Trimming removed 6 bases at V and 4 bases at J, with 7 bases between. The CDR3 DNA follows: TGCGCCAGCAAGGAGGGCACCGGGGAGCTGTTTTTT. This encodes CASKEGTGELFF.

The chain joins TRBV10-3 to TRBJ2-3; possible D gene TRBD2, 6 bases. V was trimmed by 9 bases and J by 3 bases, leaving 16 bases between them. The CDR3 has 14 residues. Germline V lookup: CDR1 ENHRY, CDR2 SYGVKD. As DNA, the CDR3 is TGTGCCATAGGACCTACGGGGACTACAGATACGCAGTATTTT. This encodes CAIGPTGTTDTQYF.